This T cell receptor beta chain was captured in a study of T cell repertoires in cytomegalovirus infection. This clonotype has at least ten counts. The target antigen is unknown. V shed 4 bases, J shed 4 bases, and the junction held 5 bases outside the gene matches. This CDR3 has 15 amino acids. Germline V gene sequence: CDR1 SGHTA, CDR2 FQGNSA. General observations from the study: The cumulative frequency of public TCR beta families identified carriers of CMV plus the relevant HLA. Dominating the ex vivo response were TCR beta clonotypes that were CMV-specific and HLA-C-restricted.

TCRdb re-derived calls from the reads in MiXCR, one entry per CDR3 protein. The sample carries roughly 230,000 distinct CDR3 sequences, 10% to 15% recorded once. This sequence originates from a human donor in good health (CMV status not recorded). Some clones in this sample may be carry-over from other donors' samples. The sample was PBMCs. V gene TRBV7-2 combines with J gene TRBJ1-2; 11 positions match TRBD1. The CDR3 nucleotides read TGTGCCAGCAGCTCAAGGACAGGGGGCAGCTATGGCTACACCTTC. Translation gives CASSSRTGGSYGYTF.